The 11 T cell receptor beta chains below were found in one sample sequenced in a study of blood T cell repertoires in COVID-19. Produced via immunoSEQ multiplex PCR; TCRdb's table is partial and in-frame only. This sample has roughly 250,000 clones, with around 86% found just once. The sample taken for sequencing was peripheral blood. The origin of the receptors is a woman in her sixties with active or convalescent COVID-19.

There are a few counts of this clone. V usage is TRBV3-1 (or the pseudogene TRBV3-2) and J usage is TRBJ1-3; no reliable D call. This CDR3 is built from 12 residues. The germline V and J ends were trimmed by 6 bases and 2 bases, with 5 bases remaining between them. Germline V lookup: CDR1 LGHDT, CDR2 YNNKEL (reference sequence). The CDR3 DNA is TGTGCCAGCAGGGCCCCTGGAAACACCATATATTTT. This codes for CASRAPGNTIYF.

The V call is TRBV18, the J call TRBJ1-1, with D hard to call. Germline CDR1 is KGHSH and CDR2 is LQKENI. V lost 2 bases and J 5 bases, leaving 12 bases between the germline ends. This CDR3 is built from 14 residues. CDR3: CASSPNGRGTEAFF. CDR3 in DNA: TGTGCCAGCTCACCAAACGGACGGGGAACTGAAGCTTTCTTT.

This clone was seen a handful of times. The rearrangement links TRBV19 to TRBJ2-7; TRBD2 agrees at 7 bases. The CDR3 consists of 13 residues. The junction had 7 bases not matched to a gene; V was cut back by 4 bases and J by 7 bases. Germline loops: CDR1 LNHDA, CDR2 SQIVND (reference sequence). The CDR3 region is CASSNPGGGEQYF. The CDR3 DNA follows: TGTGCCAGTAGTAACCCCGGGGGAGGGGAGCAGTACTTC.

CDR3 residues: CASSLDRPVLEAFF. The DNA of the CDR3 is TGTGCCAGCAGCTTGGACAGGCCCGTTCTCGAAGCTTTCTTT. The V and J genes are TRBV11-2 and TRBJ1-1; 7 nucleotides line up with TRBD1. After removal of 3 bases from V and 8 bases from J, the junction contained 9 bases not matched to a gene. This CDR3 region has 14 residues. CDR1 SGHAT and CDR2 FQNNGV come from the germline V gene.

The rearrangement uses TRBV7-9 and TRBJ2-3, with D possibly matching TRBD2 (5 bases). CDR1 is SEHNR, CDR2 FQNEAQ, per germline (reference sequence). Trimming pared 1 base from V and 6 bases from J, leaving 17 bases between. This CDR3 is 16 amino acids long. The CDR3 region is CASSLDWRSGVDTQYF. Written as DNA, the CDR3 is TGTGCCAGCAGCTTAGACTGGCGCTCCGGGGTGGATACGCAGTATTTT. The variable domain in full, with the rest retrieved from reference TRBV7-9 and TRBJ2-3, is DTGVSQNPRHKITKRGQNVTFRCDPISEHNRLYWYRQTLGQGPEFLTYFQNEAQLEKSRLLSDRFSAERPKGSFSTLEIQRTEQGDSAMYLCASSLDWRSGVDTQYFGPGTRLTVL.

The V gene is TRBV30, the J gene TRBJ2-2, with 7 bases that match TRBD1. Germline V gene lookup returns CDR1 GTSNPN and CDR2 SVGIG (reference sequence). The CDR3 extends over 12 amino acids. The CDR3 loop reads CAARGPGGELFF. The CDR3 DNA reads as TGTGCAGCGAGGGGGCCCGGCGGGGAGCTGTTTTTT.

Concerning this clone: Other DNA sequences of this sample code for an identical CDR3. The V call is TRBV19, the J call TRBJ1-1; 11 nucleotides match TRBD1. The CDR3 runs 14 residues. Trimming took 4 bases from V and 3 from J; bases not matched to a gene: 1. Germline CDR1 LNHDA, CDR2 SQIVND (reference sequence). Written as DNA, the CDR3 is TGTGCCAGTAGTACGGGACAGGGGGACACTGAAGCTTTCTTT. Translated: CASSTGQGDTEAFF.

This rearrangement joins TRBV5-6 to TRBJ2-1; D is ambiguous. CDR1 and CDR2 from the germline V gene are SGHDT and YYEEEE. The CDR3 spans 13 residues. V was trimmed by 1 base and J by 4 bases, leaving 6 bases between them. CDR3 amino acids: CASSLPTYNEQFF. DNA of the CDR3: TGTGCCAGCAGCTTGCCGACTTACAATGAGCAGTTCTTC.

The chain is built from TRBV10-3 and TRBJ2-7; D possibly corresponds to TRBD2 (5 bases). Germline loops: CDR1 ENHRY, CDR2 SYGVKD. The CDR3 contains 13 residues. Trimming pared 6 bases from V and 6 bases from J, leaving 15 bases between. In DNA form, the CDR3 reads TGTGCCATCAGAACCGGGCGGGCAGCCGAGCAGTACTTC. Protein product: CAIRTGRAAEQYF.

The chain is built from TRBV7-9 and TRBJ2-3; TRBD2 matches at 8 bases. V gave up 4 bases and J gave up 2 bases; unmatched junction bases: 8. Germline lookup yields CDR1 SEHNR and CDR2 FQNEAQ (reference sequence). The CDR3 covers 16 residues. The CDR3 DNA reads as TGTGCCAGCAGCTCGAGCGGGGGTACCCTCACAGATACGCAGTATTTT. Translated, it gives CASSSSGGTLTDTQYF.

The chain links TRBV4-2 to TRBJ2-1; 7 bases are a match to TRBD1. Germline CDR1 and CDR2: LGHNA and YNFKEQ. This CDR3 region has 16 residues. Trimming took 0 bases from V and 9 from J; bases not matched to a gene: 11. CDR3 sequence: CASSQDPTGSSGEQFF. CDR3 DNA: TGTGCCAGCAGCCAAGACCCGACAGGGAGCTCGGGTGAGCAGTTCTTC.